This is a list of T cell receptor beta chains from one sample in a study of blood T cell repertoires in COVID-19. Sequenced by immunoSEQ multiplex PCR; TCRdb stores in-frame clones only, minus some. The data show approximately 300,000 clones, around 90% seen once. Sequenced input: peripheral blood. All receptors derive from a man between 18 and 29 years old who had recovered from COVID-19. Each CDR3 is given with its conserved first and last residue. D genes are given only for firm matches. Some rows mark clone size as missing; the rest say once, few, many or name a class of expanded clone.

-	-	TRBV5-6	TRBJ1-1	TGTGCCAGCAGCTTGTTTGGAGTGAACACTGAAGCTTTCTTT	CASSLFGVNTEAFF
-	-	TRBV5-1	TRBJ2-2	TGCGCCAGCAGCCTTGGCAAGAACACCGGGGAGCTGTTTTTT	CASSLGKNTGELFF
-	TRBD1	TRBV4-1	TRBJ2-3	TGCGCCAGCCGGAGGGACAGGGGGACAGATACGCAGTATTTT	CASRRDRGTDTQYF
-	-	TRBV5-4	TRBJ2-1	TGTGCCAGCAGCTTGTCTGGGGGCTATGAGCAGTTCTTC	CASSLSGGYEQFF
-	-	TRBV7-9	TRBJ2-7	TGTGCCAGCAGCTTAAACGGGAGTTGGTCCTACGAGCAGTACTTC	CASSLNGSWSYEQYF
-	-	TRBV19	TRBJ2-7	TGTGCCAGTAGTATAATCCCAGGGGACCACGAGCAGTACTTC	CASSIIPGDHEQYF
-	TRBD2	TRBV5-1	TRBJ2-3	TGCGCCAGCAGCTTACTAGCGGGAGCTGGCACAGATACGCAGTATTTT	CASSLLAGAGTDTQYF
-	-	TRBV5-4	TRBJ1-1	TGTGCCAGCAGCGCCGAGCCACCGGGGGTAATGAACACTGAAGCTTTCTTT	CASSAEPPGVMNTEAFF
few	TRBD2	TRBV6-9	TRBJ2-7	TGTGCCAGCAGTTATGGGGTACCGGGGGGGAGATACGAGCAGTACTTC	CASSYGVPGGRYEQYF
few	-	TRBV11-2	TRBJ1-1	TGTGCCAGCAGCGCATTTTACAGAGTTGAAGCTTTCTTT	CASSAFYRVEAFF
-	TRBD1	TRBV7-9	TRBJ2-2	TGTGCCATCGCCCGGGACAGGGGGTGGTTAGGCACCGGGGAGCTGTTTTTT	CAIARDRGWLGTGELFF
-	TRBD1	TRBV23-1	TRBJ1-2	TGCGCCAGCAGTCAATCGGGGACAGGGGTCTTCTATGGCTACACCTTC	CASSQSGTGVFYGYTF
-	-	TRBV5-6	TRBJ2-7	TGTGCCAGCAGCTCGGCTGGACAGAGTCAAACCTACGAGCAGTACTTC	CASSSAGQSQTYEQYF
many	-	TRBV7-9	TRBJ1-1	TGTGCCAGCCACTCGGGGACTCGATACACTGAAGCTTTCTTT	CASHSGTRYTEAFF
-	-	TRBV6-7	TRBJ2-7	TGTGCCAGCAGTTACTACGGACAACACGAATTATCCTACGAGCAGTACTTC	CASSYYGQHELSYEQYF
-	-	TRBV4-2	TRBJ2-2	TGTGCCAGCAGCCAAGATGGAACAGGCGGCACCGGGGAGCTGTTTTTT	CASSQDGTGGTGELFF
-	TRBD1	TRBV6-5	TRBJ1-4	TGTGCCAGCGTGGAGGGGGCAAATGGACTCGAAAAACTGTTTTTT	CASVEGANGLEKLFF
-	-	TRBV5-6	TRBJ2-3	TGTGCCAGCAGCTTGGGCGGTGGTGGCACAGATACGCAGTATTTT	CASSLGGGGTDTQYF
once	TRBD1	TRBV19	TRBJ2-6	TGTGCCAGTAGTATTGCGGCAGGGACAGGGTCCGTCCTGACTTTC	CASSIAAGTGSVLTF
-	TRBD1	TRBV19	TRBJ1-5	TGTGCCAGTAGGTTACAGGGGGATGGCAATCAGCCCCAGCATTTT	CASRLQGDGNQPQHF
-	TRBD1	TRBV5-1	TRBJ1-3	TGCGCCAGCAGCTTCCAGGCGCTACAGGGGTCAGCGTCTGGAAACACCATATATTTT	CASSFQALQGSASGNTIYF
-	TRBD1	TRBV30	TRBJ2-1	TGTGCCTGGTTGGACAGGACTTTGATGAATGAGCAGTTCTTC	CAWLDRTLMNEQFF
-	-	TRBV2	TRBJ1-2	TGTGCCACCAGCGCCGGGACATTCTATGGCTACACCTTC	CATSAGTFYGYTF
-	-	TRBV6-2/TRBV6-3	TRBJ2-7	TGTGCCAGCAGCACGACAGACTACGAGCAGTACTTC	CASSTTDYEQYF
-	-	TRBV19	TRBJ1-2	TGTGCCAGTAGTATAGAGGAGAGAGGCTACACCTTC	CASSIEERGYTF
-	TRBD1	TRBV7-3	TRBJ2-1	TGTGCCAGCAGCTCGGGACAGGGCTCCTACAATGAGCAGTTCTTC	CASSSGQGSYNEQFF
-	-	TRBV2	TRBJ1-1	TGTGCCAGCAGTCAGACGGGTGAAGCTTTCTTT	CASSQTGEAFF
once	-	TRBV20-1	TRBJ2-5	TGCAGTGCGGGGAGCCAAGAGACCCAGTACTTC	CSAGSQETQYF
-	-	TRBV12-3/TRBV12-4	TRBJ1-5	TGTGCCAGCATGGGGGCCGTCAATCAGCCCCAGCATTTT	CASMGAVNQPQHF
-	-	TRBV10-3	TRBJ1-2	TGTGCCATCAATGCCGAGACTGCTAACTATGGCTACACCTTC	CAINAETANYGYTF
-	TRBD1	TRBV7-2	TRBJ1-3	TGTGCCAGCAGCTTCCAGGGGGGAGGAAACACCATATATTTT	CASSFQGGGNTIYF
-	TRBD1	TRBV6-5	TRBJ1-2	TGTGCCAGCAGTTACTCTGACCTCAGGGGGCTAGAGGGCTACACCTTC	CASSYSDLRGLEGYTF
-	-	TRBV13	TRBJ2-5	TGTGCCAGCAGCTATTTACAGGATAGGGAGACCCAGTACTTC	CASSYLQDRETQYF
-	TRBD2	TRBV7-8	TRBJ2-5	TGTGCCAGCAGCCCAGGGCGGGGGGGCGAGAAAAAAGAGACCCAGTACTTC	CASSPGRGGEKKETQYF
-	-	TRBV4-3	TRBJ1-1	TGCGCCAGCAGCCCCCAGACAGAGAACACTGAAGCTTTCTTT	CASSPQTENTEAFF
once	-	TRBV9	TRBJ1-1	TGTGCCAGCAGCCAGGCTTTCGGCGGCGGGGGAGCTTTCTTT	CASSQAFGGGGAFF
once	TRBD1	TRBV4-1	TRBJ1-1	TGCGCCAGCAGTCTCCCCGGACAGGGGCTTGGTGAAGCTTTCTTT	CASSLPGQGLGEAFF
-	TRBD1	TRBV5-4	TRBJ1-6	TGTGCCAGCAGCGACATCCGACAGGGGGGTAATTCACCCCTCCACTTT	CASSDIRQGGNSPLHF
-	TRBD2	TRBV19	TRBJ2-2	TGTGCCAGTAGTATAAACGGCGGGGGGAACACCGGGGAGCTGTTTTTT	CASSINGGGNTGELFF
once	-	TRBV19	TRBJ1-1	TGTGCCAGTTTGGACCCCTGGAGGACTGAAGCTTTCTTT	CASLDPWRTEAFF
-	-	TRBV4-3	TRBJ2-2	TGCGCCAGCAGCCCGGGATCGAACACCGGGGAGCTGTTTTTT	CASSPGSNTGELFF
-	-	TRBV12-3/TRBV12-4	TRBJ1-4	TGTGCCAGCAGTGTCAGGCCTAATGAAAAACTGTTTTTT	CASSVRPNEKLFF
-	TRBD2	TRBV27	TRBJ2-7	TGTGCCAGCAGTTTTAGCGGGCGTAATCGGGAGCAGTACTTC	CASSFSGRNREQYF
-	-	TRBV5-1	TRBJ2-1	TGCGCCAGCAGCCTCCTCGACAGCCAGGGTGAGCAGTTCTTC	CASSLLDSQGEQFF
-	TRBD2	TRBV5-6	TRBJ2-7	TGTGCCAGCAGCTTGCGGGAGGGCCGGGGCGAGCAGTACTTC	CASSLREGRGEQYF